The 2 T cell receptor beta chains listed next were all sequenced from one sample in a study of cytomegalovirus exposure and HLA in healthy donors. It was with 60 Vbeta and 13 Jbeta primers that the PCR ran. Sequenced by immunoSEQ multiplex PCR; TCRdb stores in-frame clones only, minus some. The repertoire consists of some 140,000 clones, with around 80% occurring once and the leading ten covering about 4.4%. Sequenced material: PBMCs. Receptor source: a man younger than 45 in good health.

The chain joins TRBV4-3 to TRBJ2-1; 8 bases map to TRBD2. Germline CDR1 reads LGHNA; CDR2 reads YSLEER. Trimming took 0 bases from V and 0 from J; bases not matched to a gene: 1. CDR3 size: 16 residues. The CDR3 sequence: CASSQDLAGSYNEQFF. As DNA, the CDR3 is TGCGCCAGCAGCCAAGATCTAGCGGGCTCCTACAATGAGCAGTTCTTC.

This chain connects TRBV6-5 to TRBJ2-7; tentatively, D is TRBD1 (6 bases). V was pared by 2 bases and J by 3 bases, with 8 bases between. CDR1 is MNHEY, CDR2 SVGAGI, per germline. CDR3 size: 13 residues. The chain's CDR3 is CASSYGTFYEQYF. CDR3 sequence (DNA): TGTGCCAGCAGTTACGGGACATTCTACGAGCAGTACTTC.